These 17 T cell receptor beta chains came from one sample sequenced in a study of blood T cells in healthy people across ages. Primed by a sample-barcoded 5' primer and a J-beta primer mix, a second PCR proceeded for about 7 to 12 cycles. MiXCR, run by TCRdb on the 5' RACE reads, gives a single entry per CDR3 protein. The repertoire holds approximately 850,000 distinct CDR3 sequences, with roughly 44% as singletons. The sequencing sample was made of blood. The receptors derive from a man aged 60-69 years in good health.

This clonotype was counted a few times. J is TRBJ2-1 and V is TRBV5-1, with D unresolved. Germline CDR1 is SGHRS and CDR2 is YFSETQ. V was shortened by 0 bases and J by 0 bases, with 7 bases between the two germline ends. This CDR3 is 15 amino acids long. In DNA form, the CDR3 reads TGCGCCAGCAGCTTGGGTCCGAGCTCCTACAATGAGCAGTTCTTC. As protein: CASSLGPSSYNEQFF. The complete variable domain, with remaining parts taken from reference TRBV5-1 and TRBJ2-1, reads KAGVTQTPRYLIKTRGQQVTLSCSPISGHRSVSWYQQTPGQGLQFLFEYFSETQRNKGNFPGRFSGRQFSNSRSEMNVSTLELGDSALYLCASSLGPSSYNEQFFGPGTRLTVL.

The chain has TRBV5-6 and TRBJ1-2; weak D call: TRBD1 (6 bases). There are 13 residues in the CDR3. Looked up from germline, CDR1 is SGHDT and CDR2 is YYEEEE. V was trimmed by 4 bases and J by 7 bases, leaving 14 bases between them. The CDR3 DNA reads as TGTGCCAGCAGCGGCGGGACAACCGGTGGCTACACCTTC. Amino acids: CASSGGTTGGYTF.

The CDR3 sequence: CSALWNEQFF. The CDR3 nucleotides read TGCAGTGCTCTTTGGAATGAGCAGTTCTTC. The chain links TRBV20-1 to TRBJ2-1, with no clear D. Trimming removed 5 bases at V and 7 bases at J, with 6 bases between. The germline V gene encodes CDR1 DFQATT and CDR2 SNEGSKA (reference sequence). CDR3 length: 10 amino acids.

The sample holds a few counts of this clonotype. This chain connects TRBV20-1 to TRBJ2-6, with no clear D. The germline V gene encodes CDR1 DFQATT and CDR2 SNEGSKA (reference sequence). This CDR3 comprises 13 residues. Deletions cut 3 bases from V and 3 bases from J, with 6 bases between. CDR3 region: CSASLGGANVLTF. The CDR3 nucleotides are TGCAGTGCTAGTTTAGGTGGGGCCAACGTCCTGACTTTC.

This clonotype was picked up one time. The chain has TRBV18 and TRBJ2-3; the D is unclear. Per germline, CDR1 KGHSH and CDR2 LQKENI. The CDR3 has 15 amino acids. Between the trimmed V and J ends, which lost 3 bases and 3 bases, there was a span of 13 bases. CDR3: CASSPVRQQTDTQYF. CDR3 coding DNA: TGTGCCAGCTCACCGGTACGACAACAAACAGATACGCAGTATTTT. The full variable domain, with the rest looked up from reference TRBV18 and TRBJ2-3, is NAGVMQNPRHLVRRRGQEARLRCSPMKGHSHVYWYRQLPEEGLKFMVYLQKENIIDESGMPKERFSAEFPKEGPSILRIQQVVRGDSAAYFCASSPVRQQTDTQYFGPGTRLTVL.

This rearrangement joins TRBV7-9 to TRBJ1-2; 8 bases are a match to TRBD1. CDR1 SEHNR and CDR2 FQNEAQ come from the germline V gene (reference sequence). The CDR3 is 15 amino acids. Trimming cost V 3 bases and J 4 bases; bases outside gene matches: 7. As DNA, the CDR3 is TGTGCCAGCAGCTTCGGACAGGGAGAGGTCTATGGCTACACCTTC. This encodes CASSFGQGEVYGYTF.

Here the CDR3 DNA reads TGTGCCAGCAGCCTCTGGACGGACTCCTACGAGCAGTACTTC. Translated: CASSLWTDSYEQYF. V is TRBV13 and J is TRBJ2-7; the D is unclear. The CDR3 sequence is 14 residues long. With 5 bases removed from V and 0 bases from J, the gap between germline ends came to 11 bases. Germline V lookup: CDR1 PRHDT, CDR2 FYEKMQ (reference sequence).

The V and J genes are TRBV20-1 and TRBJ1-2; perhaps TRBD1 as D (6 bases). The germline V gene has CDR1 DFQATT and CDR2 SNEGSKA (reference sequence). The CDR3 length is 14 residues. Trimming shortened V by 6 bases and J by 2 bases, and 16 bases separated the two germline ends. This CDR3 is CSAKGGDTNYGYTF. For the CDR3, the DNA is TGCAGTGCGAAGGGGGGAGATACCAACTATGGCTACACCTTC.

The rearrangement links TRBV3-1 to TRBJ2-4, with TRBD1 matching over 8 bases. Unmatched junction bases numbered 4, after V lost 3 bases and J lost 6 bases. The CDR3 covers 14 residues. From germline, CDR1 is LGHDT and CDR2 YNNKEL (reference sequence). The CDR3 loop reads CASSQGQDRNIQYF. In DNA, the CDR3 is TGTGCCAGCAGCCAGGGACAGGACAGAAACATTCAGTACTTC.

This clonotype was detected once. This rearrangement joins TRBV20-1 to TRBJ2-3; 8 positions agree with TRBD2. There are 16 residues in the CDR3. From germline, CDR1 is DFQATT and CDR2 SNEGSKA (reference sequence). Unmatched junction bases numbered 16, after V lost 5 bases and J lost 6 bases. CDR3 nucleotides: TGCAGTGCTCTTAAGCGGACTAGCTGGGAGGTGGATACGCAGTATTTT. Its translation: CSALKRTSWEVDTQYF.

The chain combines TRBV4-3 with TRBJ2-1, with D possibly matching TRBD1 (6 bases). The J call may be faulty, since TRBJ2-7 better matches the DNA end. The V gene's germline CDR1 is LGHNA and CDR2 YSLEER. This CDR3 has 13 residues. This CDR3 is CASSQDWDNEQYF. The CDR3 coding sequence is TGCGCCAGCAGCCAAGATTGGGACAATGAGCAGTACTTC.

This chain joins TRBV12-3 or TRBV12-4 and TRBJ1-4; TRBD1 aligns across 9 bases. Trimming at V came to 6 bases and at J to 5 bases, leaving 4 bases not matched to a gene. The CDR3 is 14 residues long. CDR3 sequence reads: CASRDGTGNEKLFF. The CDR3 DNA sequence: TGTGCCAGCAGGGACGGGACAGGGAATGAAAAACTGTTTTTT.

The V call is TRBV9, the J call TRBJ2-2; no clear D. CDR1 SGDLS and CDR2 YYNGEE come from the germline V gene. This CDR3 has 14 residues. Deletions cut 0 bases from V and 3 bases from J, with 6 bases between. CDR3 in DNA: TGTGCCAGCAGCGTAGCGTATGACACCGGGGAGCTGTTTTTT. This sequence encodes CASSVAYDTGELFF.

The genes are TRBV9 and TRBJ2-3; TRBD1 matches at 10 bases. Germline V lookup: CDR1 SGDLS, CDR2 YYNGEE. The CDR3 covers 15 residues. V lost 6 bases to trimming and J lost 4 bases; unmatched junction nucleotides: 8. The CDR3 loop reads CASNPEGTGADTQYF. The CDR3 coding sequence is TGTGCCAGCAACCCGGAGGGGACAGGGGCAGATACGCAGTATTTT.

This clonotype was picked up a small number of times. The chain recombines TRBV20-1 with TRBJ1-2, with 10 bases fitting TRBD1. Trimming took 0 bases from V and 6 from J; bases not matched to a gene: 7. The CDR3 is made up of 15 amino acids. CDR1 and CDR2 (germline): DFQATT, SNEGSKA (reference sequence). DNA for the CDR3: TGCAGTGCTAGAGAAATCCGGACAGGGGGTGATGGCTACACCTTC. Amino acid sequence: CSAREIRTGGDGYTF.

This clonotype occurred a few times. As DNA, the CDR3 is TGTGCCAGCAGTCGCACCGGGACAGGGGACGGATCACCCCTCCACTTT. Its protein is CASSRTGTGDGSPLHF. V is TRBV27 and J is TRBJ1-6; 10 bases match TRBD1. This CDR3 spans 16 amino acids. The V and J ends lost 5 bases and 10 bases, in that order; junction bases with no gene match: 11. Looked up from germline, CDR1 is MNHEY and CDR2 is SMNVEV (reference sequence).

This clonotype was detected a few times. This chain links TRBV6-5 with TRBJ2-7, with 10 bases aligning to TRBD2. Germline V gene sequence: CDR1 MNHEY, CDR2 SVGAGI. With V trimmed by 6 bases and J by 4 bases, 9 bases remained unmatched. This CDR3 is built from 15 residues. CDR3 in DNA: TGTGCCAGCAGCAGCCCTAGCGGGGGCAGGTACGAGCAGTACTTC. Amino acids: CASSSPSGGRYEQYF.